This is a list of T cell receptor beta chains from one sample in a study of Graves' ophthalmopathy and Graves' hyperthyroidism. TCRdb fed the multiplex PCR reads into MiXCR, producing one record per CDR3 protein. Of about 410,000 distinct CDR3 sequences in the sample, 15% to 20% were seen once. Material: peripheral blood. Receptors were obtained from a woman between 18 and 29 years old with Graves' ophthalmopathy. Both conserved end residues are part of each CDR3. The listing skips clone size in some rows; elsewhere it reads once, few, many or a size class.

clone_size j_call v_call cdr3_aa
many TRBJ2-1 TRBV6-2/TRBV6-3 CASSPHAGGGNEQFF
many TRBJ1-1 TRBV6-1 CASSRQQVMNTEAFF
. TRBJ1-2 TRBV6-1 CASSELLEDLYGYTF
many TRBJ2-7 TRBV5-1 CASSLMDRGPQMSYEQYF
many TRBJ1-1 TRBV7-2 CASSLAGGGTEAFF
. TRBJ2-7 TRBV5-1 CASSFVGFEQYF
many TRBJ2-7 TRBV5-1 CASSLETASLIYEQYF
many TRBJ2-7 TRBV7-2 CASSPSGRNLGEQYF
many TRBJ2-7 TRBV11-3 CASSPGQGEIEQYF
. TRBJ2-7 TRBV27 CASSLSGLAGGPNEQYF
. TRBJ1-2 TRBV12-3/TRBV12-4 CASSFGSLNYGYTF
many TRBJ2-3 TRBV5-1 CASSWVAGGSTDTQYF
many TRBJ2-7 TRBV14 CASSRRGENEQYF
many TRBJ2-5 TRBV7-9 CASSLEGPGLAGGETQYF
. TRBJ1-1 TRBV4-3 CASSRSRGNTEAFF
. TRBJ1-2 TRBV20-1 CSARAGTAYGYTF
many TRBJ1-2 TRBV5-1 CASSGGQGELYGYTF
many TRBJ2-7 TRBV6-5 CASSYSGQGYYEQYF
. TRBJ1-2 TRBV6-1 CASSPGTGAYGYTF
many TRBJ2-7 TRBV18 CASSLQGGTFSYEQYF
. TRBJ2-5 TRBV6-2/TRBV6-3 CASSRQTVQETQYF
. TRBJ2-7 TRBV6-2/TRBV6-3 CASKLLAGVRYEQYF
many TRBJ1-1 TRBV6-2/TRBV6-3 CASSKGQTTEAFF
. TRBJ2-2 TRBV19 CASSIRPGVTLNTGELFF
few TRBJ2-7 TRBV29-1 CSVVSQWSYEQYF
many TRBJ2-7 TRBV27 CASSFSHRGNRYYEQYF
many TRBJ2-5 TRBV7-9 CASSWSGGVETQYF